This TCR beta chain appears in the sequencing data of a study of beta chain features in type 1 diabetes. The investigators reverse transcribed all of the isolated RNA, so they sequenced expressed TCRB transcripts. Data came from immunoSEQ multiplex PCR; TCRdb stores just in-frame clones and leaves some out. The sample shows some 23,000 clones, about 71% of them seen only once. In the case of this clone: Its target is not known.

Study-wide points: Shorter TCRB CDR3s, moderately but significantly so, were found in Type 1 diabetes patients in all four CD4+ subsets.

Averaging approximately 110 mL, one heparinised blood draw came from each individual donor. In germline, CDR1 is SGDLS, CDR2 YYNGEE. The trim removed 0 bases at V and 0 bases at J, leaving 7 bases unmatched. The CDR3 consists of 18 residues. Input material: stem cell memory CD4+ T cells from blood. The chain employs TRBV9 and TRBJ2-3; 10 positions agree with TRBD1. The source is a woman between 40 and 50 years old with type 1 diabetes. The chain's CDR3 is CASSVGGQGVSSTDTQYF. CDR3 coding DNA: TGTGCCAGCAGCGTAGGTGGACAGGGGGTTTCTAGCACAGATACGCAGTATTTT.